This passage covers 24 T cell receptor beta chains from one sample sequenced in a study of prognosis after radiotherapy for stage I lung cancer. The genomic DNA TCR beta CDR3 region underwent two rounds of multiplex PCR. With primers specific to each TRBV and TRBJ gene, the first-round PCR was performed. TCRdb reprocessed the multiplex PCR reads with MiXCR, giving one entry per CDR3 protein. The sample shows around 29,000 distinct CDR3 sequences, about 45% of them seen only once. The source was PBMCs, collected before or after stereotactic body radiation therapy (not recorded which). The receptors were sampled from a donor over 45 with non-small cell lung cancer.

Details on this clonotype: An end of the junction does not agree with germline; a read error may underlie this. This chain uses TRBV27 with TRBJ2-5; no firm D call. This CDR3 is built from 16 residues. The germline V gene has CDR1 MNHEY and CDR2 SMNVEV (reference sequence). In nucleotides, the CDR3 is TGTGCCAGCAGTTTAGCCCCCGCGCGGTGGGAAGAGATCCAGTACTTC. Amino acids: CASSLAPARWEEIQYF.

This clonotype was found many times. V and J are TRBV19 and TRBJ2-5; TRBD1 matches at 7 bases. The V and J ends lost 5 bases and 2 bases, in that order; junction bases with no gene match: 2. The germline gives CDR1 LNHDA, CDR2 SQIVND (reference sequence). The CDR3 totals 13 residues. The CDR3: CASSGDRQETQYF. DNA for the CDR3: TGTGCCAGTAGTGGGGACAGACAAGAGACCCAGTACTTC.

The J gene is TRBJ1-2, the V gene TRBV24-1, with D uncertain. Per the germline V gene, CDR1 is KGHDR and CDR2 is SFDVKD. This CDR3 contains 16 residues. Trimming left V 11 bases short and J 7 bases short, with 28 bases between. This CDR3 is CAIHIFSAESVGGYTF. In DNA form, the CDR3 reads TGTGCCATCCACATATTCTCGGCAGAAAGCGTCGGTGGCTACACCTTC.

Concerning this clonotype itself: Its ends do not fully match the called genes, so a read error is possible. The chain has TRBV12-3 or TRBV12-4 and TRBJ1-5; D remains unclear. The CDR3 length is 12 residues. Here the CDR3 DNA reads TGTGCCAGTAGTCACGGGGTGCAGCCACAGCATTTT. Its translation is CASSHGVQPQHF.

This clonotype was observed at least ten times. V and J are TRBV5-1 and TRBJ1-1; D remains unclear. The CDR3 covers 15 residues. Trimming removed 0 bases at V and 6 bases at J, with 15 bases between. Germline loops: CDR1 SGHRS, CDR2 YFSETQ. The CDR3 protein is CASSLAAVGFSEAFF. CDR3 coding DNA: TGCGCCAGCAGCTTGGCCGCAGTAGGGTTCTCTGAAGCTTTCTTT.

This clonotype was counted at least ten times. V gene TRBV20-1 combines with J gene TRBJ1-2; TRBD1 is a possible D gene (5 bases). The CDR3 has 12 amino acids. V lost 6 bases to trimming and J lost 5 bases, with 13 bases between them. CDR1 is DFQATT, CDR2 SNEGSKA, per germline (reference sequence). CDR3 in DNA: TGCAGTGCAAAGGACACTACTTATGGCTACACCTTC. Amino acid sequence: CSAKDTTYGYTF.

By share of the sample, this clonotype is medium-sized. The V call is TRBV19, the J call TRBJ2-3; D may be TRBD1 (5 bases). Germline V gives CDR1 LNHDA, CDR2 SQIVND (reference sequence). The CDR3 totals 12 residues. Deletions cut 6 bases from V and 6 bases from J, with 10 bases between. The CDR3 protein is CASRSAGDTQYF. The CDR3 region has the DNA TGTGCCAGTAGGTCCGCAGGGGATACGCAGTATTTT.

This clonotype was recorded many times. V is TRBV19 and J is TRBJ1-5, with D perhaps matching TRBD1 (5 bases). V lost 7 bases to trimming and J lost 5 bases, with 24 bases between them. The CDR3 runs 17 residues. Germline lookup yields CDR1 LNHDA and CDR2 SQIVND (reference sequence). The CDR3 loop is CASIPGGFWGSDQPQHF. CDR3 bases: TGTGCCAGTATCCCCGGGGGTTTTTGGGGGTCCGATCAGCCCCAGCATTTT.

Notes on this clonotype: A far larger clone differs by one base, so this is likely a read error. The V and J genes are TRBV6-5 and TRBJ1-6, with D hard to call. The V end lost 10 bases, the J end lost 8 bases, and 24 bases lay between the germline ends. Germline-derived CDR1 and CDR2 are MNHEY and SVGAGI. CDR3 length equals 16 residues. Here the CDR3 reads CATHRAMDRPHSPLHF. The CDR3 DNA reads as TGTGCCACCCACCGGGCCATGGACCGCCCGCATTCACCCCTCCACTTT.

For this clonotype: This probably arose from a read error, given a far larger clone one base away. The rearrangement uses TRBV28 and TRBJ2-7; D is perhaps TRBD2 (7 bases). Germline-derived CDR1 and CDR2 are MDHEN and SYDVKM. CDR3 length: 15 residues. Trimming stripped 5 bases from V and 2 bases from J, with 16 bases between. The CDR3 DNA follows: TGTGCCAGCAGTAACAGCGGGACACCCACCTACGAGCAGTACTTC. This sequence encodes CASSNSGTPTYEQYF.

This clonotype was found many times. This chain uses TRBV15 with TRBJ2-3; D uncertain. The length of the CDR3 is 12 residues. Per the germline V gene, CDR1 is LNHNV and CDR2 is YYDKDF (reference sequence). V shed 4 bases and J shed 3 bases, with 5 bases lying between them. Written as DNA, the CDR3 is TGTGCCACCAGCATGGCGACAGATACGCAGTATTTT. Translation: CATSMATDTQYF.

The V call is TRBV11-3, the J call TRBJ2-5, with 7 bases fitting TRBD2. This CDR3 has 15 residues. Germline V gene data show CDR1 as SGHNT and CDR2 as YENEEA. J was trimmed by 5 bases and V by 9 bases; bases with no gene match: 15. The CDR3 loop reads CARTRAQLGGETQYF. CDR3 DNA sequence: TGTGCCAGGACGAGAGCCCAACTGGGGGGGGAGACCCAGTACTTC. Full variable domain (remainder filled in from reference TRBV11-3 and TRBJ2-5): EAGVVQSPRYKIIEKKQPVAFWCNPISGHNTLYWYLQNLGQGPELLIRYENEEAVDDSQLPKDRFSAERLKGVDSTLKIQPAELGDSAVYLCARTRAQLGGETQYFGPGTRLLVL.

This clonotype appeared many times. The V gene is TRBV5-5, the J gene TRBJ1-2; D not certain. V was clipped by 4 bases and J by 6 bases, with 10 bases between them. Per germline, CDR1 SGHKS and CDR2 YYEKEE (reference sequence). The CDR3 is 12 residues long. The CDR3 bases are TGTGCCAGCAGCCCATTCAACGATGGCTACACCTTC. Translation gives CASSPFNDGYTF.

V and J are TRBV7-9 and TRBJ2-1, with D possibly TRBD2 on 5 matching bases. V was pared by 5 bases and J by 3 bases, with 23 bases between. CDR1 is SEHNR, CDR2 FQNEAQ, per germline (reference sequence). The CDR3 consists of 18 residues. CDR3: CASSTNYRGPRNYNEQFF. In DNA, the CDR3 is TGTGCCAGCAGCACTAACTATAGAGGGCCCAGGAACTACAATGAGCAGTTCTTC.

The chain is built from TRBV6-1 and TRBJ1-2; 8 nucleotides match TRBD1. Germline lookup yields CDR1 MNHNS and CDR2 SASEGT. The CDR3 consists of 14 residues. With 6 bases clipped from V and 5 bases from J, the junction kept 8 bases outside the gene matches. The CDR3 protein is CASSRGTGHYGYTF. The CDR3 DNA is TGTGCCAGCAGCCGCGGGACAGGACATTATGGCTACACCTTC.

With respect to this clonotype: Relative to the germline gene, one junction end is altered; a read error may explain this. The rearrangement joins TRBV6-2 or TRBV6-3 to TRBJ1-2; D gene unclear. Germline V lookup: CDR1 MNHEY, CDR2 SVGEGT. The CDR3 runs to 13 residues. This CDR3 is CDSSYGWAEGYTF. DNA of the CDR3: TGTGACAGCAGTTACGGGTGGGCTGAAGGCTACACCTTC.

The chain uses TRBV30 and TRBJ2-2; no clear D. The CDR3 runs to 12 residues. Trimming took off 2 bases at V and 10 bases at J, with 11 bases between the two ends. Germline V gene sequence: CDR1 GTSNPN, CDR2 SVGIG (reference sequence). In DNA, the CDR3 is TGTGCCTGGAGTCCAACGGGTCCGGAGCTGTTTTTT. Protein sequence: CAWSPTGPELFF.

The chain joins TRBV12-3 or TRBV12-4 to TRBJ2-7; D gene unclear. The CDR3 sequence is 13 residues long. The V and J ends lost 3 bases and 7 bases respectively, with 13 bases between them. In DNA form, the CDR3 reads TGTGCCAGCAGTTTTGGACCGCTTGGGGAGCAGTACTTC. It is translated as CASSFGPLGEQYF.

This clonotype has at least ten counts. The chain joins TRBV4-3 to TRBJ1-3; TRBD1 is a possible D gene (5 bases). The CDR3 sequence is 17 residues long. Germline V gene data show CDR1 as LGHNA and CDR2 as YSLEER. The germline V and J ends were trimmed by 0 bases and 7 bases, with 19 bases remaining between them. In DNA form, the CDR3 reads TGCGCCAGCAGCCAAGATGTGGACACCGTTATTTGGAACACCATATATTTT. It codes for CASSQDVDTVIWNTIYF.

Details on this clonotype: Germline is not matched at one junction end, which may reflect a read error. This rearrangement joins TRBV27 to TRBJ2-3; 10 nucleotides line up with TRBD2. CDR1 MNHEY and CDR2 SMNVEV come from the germline V gene (reference sequence). The CDR3 has 17 residues. The CDR3 DNA sequence: TGTGCCAGCACTCCACGGAGGGGTACTAGCGGGATGGATAAGCAGTATTTT. This sequence encodes CASTPRRGTSGMDKQYF.

In this sample, this clonotype turned up once. The germline gene is not matched at one end of the junction; a read error may be the cause. CDR3 region: CSARVAWRGANVLTF. Here the CDR3 DNA reads TGCAGTGCTAGAGTTGCGTGGCGCGGGGCCAACGTCCTTACTTTC. The genes are TRBV20-1 and TRBJ2-6; possible D gene TRBD2, 6 bases. The CDR3 spans 15 residues. CDR1 and CDR2 (germline): DFQATT, SNEGSKA (reference sequence).

About this clonotype: At one end the junction does not follow the germline gene, possibly because of a read error. This chain joins TRBV9 and TRBJ2-3; 7 bases match TRBD2. The germline gives CDR1 SGDLS, CDR2 YYNGEE. CDR3 size: 15 residues. This CDR3 is CASSSQRDHTYTQYF. As DNA, the CDR3 is TGTGCCAGCAGCTCCCAGCGGGACCACACATATACGCAGTATTTT.

This clonotype was counted many times. This chain connects TRBV20-1 to TRBJ1-2, with D unclear. V was shortened by 0 bases and J by 4 bases, with 15 bases between the two germline ends. The CDR3 covers 15 residues. The V gene's germline CDR1 is DFQATT and CDR2 SNEGSKA (reference sequence). CDR3 residues: CSARDQGSGAYGYTF. The DNA of the CDR3 is TGCAGTGCTAGAGATCAAGGAAGCGGAGCCTATGGCTACACCTTC.

Comment on this clonotype: With only one base between it and a far larger clone, this is likely a read error. The chain combines TRBV6-2 or TRBV6-3 with TRBJ1-5; weak D call: TRBD1 (5 bases). Germline loops: CDR1 MNHEY, CDR2 SVGEGT. The CDR3 totals 13 residues. CDR3 in amino acids: CASSRDGDQPKHF. In nucleotides, the CDR3 is TGTGCCAGCAGTCGGGACGGGGATCAGCCCAAGCATTTT.